This TCR beta chain derives from a study of T cell responses to AZD1222 COVID-19 vaccine. Data came from immunoSEQ multiplex PCR; TCRdb stores just in-frame clones and leaves some out. The sample has some 49,000 clones; about three quarters are singletons. Looked up from germline, CDR1 is SGHNT and CDR2 is YENEEA. V dropped 4 bases and J dropped 4 bases, with 14 bases sitting between them. The CDR3 is made up of 16 amino acids. Sequenced here: peripheral blood, sampled on day 0 of AZD1222 vaccination. The TCR comes from an adult in good health. The genes are TRBV11-3 and TRBJ2-6; TRBD2 is a possible D gene (7 bases). In DNA form, the CDR3 reads TGTGCCAGCAGCTCGGGGGGCTTTGGAGGGGCCAACGTCCTGACTTTC. Protein: CASSSGGFGGANVLTF. The complete variable domain, with remaining parts taken from reference TRBV11-3 and TRBJ2-6, reads EAGVVQSPRYKIIEKKQPVAFWCNPISGHNTLYWYLQNLGQGPELLIRYENEEAVDDSQLPKDRFSAERLKGVDSTLKIQPAELGDSAVYLCASSSGGFGGANVLTFGAGSRLTVL.